Sequencing of this T cell receptor (beta chain) was carried out in a study of blood T cells in healthy people across ages. Germline trimming cut 3 bases from V and 2 bases from J; bases unmatched to any gene: 6. The germline V gene has CDR1 SQVTM and CDR2 ANQGSEA. This CDR3 is 15 amino acids long. A second PCR of 7 to 11 cycles used a sample-barcoded 5' primer and a J-beta primer mix. Each CDR3 protein is one row after TCRdb ran MiXCR on the 5' RACE reads. The table has around 2 million distinct CDR3 sequences, 35% to 50% seen once. In terms of origin and age, donors were healthy Caucasian individuals from Russia aged about 6 to 90. For every donor, a draw yielded around 9.4 milliliters of peripheral blood.

Sequencing used blood. The sequence was collected from a human donor in good health. The V gene is TRBV29-1, the J gene TRBJ2-5, with 10 bases identical to TRBD2. The CDR3 is CSVDRVAGGQETQYF. The CDR3, as DNA: TGCAGCGTTGACCGCGTAGCGGGGGGACAAGAGACCCAGTACTTC.